The source of this TCR beta chain is a study of T-cell memory formation after mild COVID-19. Across the whole study: TCR clustering was largely donor specific. Study conclusions and caveats: Contracting clones from day 15 to 85 had balanced CD4/CD8; later expanders favoured CD4+.

Germline V CDR1 and CDR2: MNHEY, SVGEGT. The V end lost 0 bases, the J end lost 3 bases, and 14 bases lay between the germline ends. This CDR3 has 16 residues. This clonotype has only a few counts. Its target is unknown. From 5'RACE with constant-segment primers came TCR alpha and TCR beta cDNA libraries that carried sample barcodes and UMIs. TCRdb passed the 5' RACE reads through MiXCR, listing each CDR3 protein once. The sample holds some 210,000 distinct CDR3 sequences; about 10% are singletons and the top ten take around 2.9%. This chain joins TRBV6-2 or TRBV6-3 and TRBJ1-1, with no clear D. The sample consisted of PBMCs or a T cell subset sorted from them (not recorded which). The TCR sequence derives from a man aged 18 to 30 who had mild COVID-19 (a few samples of this study predate the infection). Cell type and time point are not known. DNA for the CDR3: TGTGCCAGCAGTTACTCCAGGACCTCGAGGGACACTGAAGCTTTCTTT. Translating gives CASSYSRTSRDTEAFF.